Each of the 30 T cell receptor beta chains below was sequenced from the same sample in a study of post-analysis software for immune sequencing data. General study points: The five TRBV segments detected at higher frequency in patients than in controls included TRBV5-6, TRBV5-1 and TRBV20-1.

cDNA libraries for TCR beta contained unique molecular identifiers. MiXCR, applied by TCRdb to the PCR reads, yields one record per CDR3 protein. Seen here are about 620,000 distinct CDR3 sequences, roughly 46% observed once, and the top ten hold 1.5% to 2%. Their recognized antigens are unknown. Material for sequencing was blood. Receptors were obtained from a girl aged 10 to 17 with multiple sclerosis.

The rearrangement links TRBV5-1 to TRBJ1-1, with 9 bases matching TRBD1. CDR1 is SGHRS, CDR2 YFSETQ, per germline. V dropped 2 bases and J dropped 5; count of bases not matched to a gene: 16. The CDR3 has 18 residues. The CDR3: CASSFAGTGMIGKTEAFF. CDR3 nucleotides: TGCGCCAGCAGCTTCGCCGGGACAGGGATGATTGGGAAAACTGAAGCTTTCTTT.

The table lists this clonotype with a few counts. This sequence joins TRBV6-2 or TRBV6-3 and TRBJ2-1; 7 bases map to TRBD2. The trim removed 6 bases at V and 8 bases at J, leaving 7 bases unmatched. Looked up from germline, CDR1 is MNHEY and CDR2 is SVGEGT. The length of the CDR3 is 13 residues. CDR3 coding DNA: TGTGCCAGCAGCCAACTAGCGAGGGATGAGCAGTTCTTC. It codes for CASSQLARDEQFF.

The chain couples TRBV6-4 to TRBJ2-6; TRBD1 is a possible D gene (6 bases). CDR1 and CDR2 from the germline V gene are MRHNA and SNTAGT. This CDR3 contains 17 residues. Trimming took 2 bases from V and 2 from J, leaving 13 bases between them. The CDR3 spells CASSDIQGKAGANVLTF. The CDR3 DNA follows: TGTGCCAGCAGTGACATACAGGGTAAAGCTGGGGCCAACGTCCTGACTTTC.

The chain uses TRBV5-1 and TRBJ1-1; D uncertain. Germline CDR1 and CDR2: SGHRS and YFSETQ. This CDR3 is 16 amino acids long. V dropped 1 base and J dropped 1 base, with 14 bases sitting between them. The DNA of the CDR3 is TGCGCCAGCAGCTTGTTGGCAGCACTGGAGAACACTGAAGCTTTCTTT. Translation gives CASSLLAALENTEAFF.

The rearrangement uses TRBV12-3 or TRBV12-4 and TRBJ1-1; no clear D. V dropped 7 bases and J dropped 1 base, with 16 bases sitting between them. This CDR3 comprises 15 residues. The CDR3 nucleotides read TGTGCCAGCACCCCGAGCGGCCGCGGGAACACTGAAGCTTTCTTT. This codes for CASTPSGRGNTEAFF.

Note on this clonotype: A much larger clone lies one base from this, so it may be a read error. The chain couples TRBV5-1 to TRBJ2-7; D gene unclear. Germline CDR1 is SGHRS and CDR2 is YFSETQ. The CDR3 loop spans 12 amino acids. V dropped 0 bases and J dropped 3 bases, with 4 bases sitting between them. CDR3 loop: CASSLDDYEQYF. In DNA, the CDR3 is TGCGCCAGCAGCTTGGACGACTACGAGCAGTACTTC.

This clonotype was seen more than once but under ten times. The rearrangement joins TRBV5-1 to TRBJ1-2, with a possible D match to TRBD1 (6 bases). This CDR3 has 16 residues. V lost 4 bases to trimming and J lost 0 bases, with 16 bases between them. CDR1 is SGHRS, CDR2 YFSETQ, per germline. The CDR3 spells CASSKTGGRANYGYTF. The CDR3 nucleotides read TGCGCCAGCAGCAAGACAGGTGGACGAGCTAACTATGGCTACACCTTC.

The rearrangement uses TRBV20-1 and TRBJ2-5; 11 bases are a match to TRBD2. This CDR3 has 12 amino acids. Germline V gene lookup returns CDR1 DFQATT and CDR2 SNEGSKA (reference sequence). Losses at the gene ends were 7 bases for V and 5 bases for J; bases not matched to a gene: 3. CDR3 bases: TGCAGTGTTAGCGGGAGGGCGGAGACCCAGTACTTC. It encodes CSVSGRAETQYF.

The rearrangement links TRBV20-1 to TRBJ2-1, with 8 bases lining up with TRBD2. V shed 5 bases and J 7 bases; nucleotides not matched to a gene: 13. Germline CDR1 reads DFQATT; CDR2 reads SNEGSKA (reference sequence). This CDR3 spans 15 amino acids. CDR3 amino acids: CSAERAGAPGNEQFF. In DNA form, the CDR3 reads TGCAGTGCTGAGCGAGCGGGGGCACCGGGTAATGAGCAGTTCTTC.

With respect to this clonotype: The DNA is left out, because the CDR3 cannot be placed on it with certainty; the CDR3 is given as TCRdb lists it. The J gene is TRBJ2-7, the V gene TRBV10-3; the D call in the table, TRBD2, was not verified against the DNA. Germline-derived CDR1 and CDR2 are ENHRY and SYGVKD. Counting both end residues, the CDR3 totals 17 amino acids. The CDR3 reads CAISEFASGSFNETQYF.

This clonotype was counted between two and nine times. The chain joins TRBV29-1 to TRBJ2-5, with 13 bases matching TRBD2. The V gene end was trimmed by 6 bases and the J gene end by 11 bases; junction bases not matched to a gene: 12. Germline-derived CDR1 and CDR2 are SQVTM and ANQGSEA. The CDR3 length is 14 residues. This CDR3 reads CSVGTSGASEEQYF. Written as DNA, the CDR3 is TGCAGCGTCGGGACTAGCGGGGCCTCGGAAGAGCAGTACTTC.

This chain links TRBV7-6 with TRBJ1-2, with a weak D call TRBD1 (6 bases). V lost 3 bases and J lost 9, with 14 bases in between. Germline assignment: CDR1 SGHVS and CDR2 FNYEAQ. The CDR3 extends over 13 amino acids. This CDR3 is CASSFGGLDSYTF. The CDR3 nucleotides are TGTGCCAGCAGCTTCGGGGGGCTTGATAGCTACACCTTC.

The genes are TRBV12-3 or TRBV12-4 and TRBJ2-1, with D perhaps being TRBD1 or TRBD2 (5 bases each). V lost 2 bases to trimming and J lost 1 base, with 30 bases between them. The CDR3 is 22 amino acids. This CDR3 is CASSLPPRGPPFIPYSYNEQFF. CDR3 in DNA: TGTGCCAGCAGTTTACCGCCGAGGGGTCCCCCCTTTATCCCGTATTCCTACAATGAGCAGTTCTTC.

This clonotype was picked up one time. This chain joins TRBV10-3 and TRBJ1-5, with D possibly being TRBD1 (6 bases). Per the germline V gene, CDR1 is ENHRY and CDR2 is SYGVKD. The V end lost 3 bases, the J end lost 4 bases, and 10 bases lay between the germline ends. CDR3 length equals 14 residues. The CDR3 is CAISDRGQNQPQHF. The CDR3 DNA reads TGTGCCATCAGTGACCGGGGGCAAAATCAGCCCCAGCATTTT.

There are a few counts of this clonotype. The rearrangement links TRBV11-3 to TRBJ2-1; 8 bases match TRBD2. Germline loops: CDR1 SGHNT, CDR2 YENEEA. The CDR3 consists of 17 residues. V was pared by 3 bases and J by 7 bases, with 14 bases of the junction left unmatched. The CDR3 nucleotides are TGTGCCAGCAGCTTCTATCCGTTACTAGCGGAAGAAAATGAGCAGTTCTTC. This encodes CASSFYPLLAEENEQFF. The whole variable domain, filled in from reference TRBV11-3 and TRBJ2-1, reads EAGVVQSPRYKIIEKKQPVAFWCNPISGHNTLYWYLQNLGQGPELLIRYENEEAVDDSQLPKDRFSAERLKGVDSTLKIQPAELGDSAVYLCASSFYPLLAEENEQFFGPGTRLTVL.

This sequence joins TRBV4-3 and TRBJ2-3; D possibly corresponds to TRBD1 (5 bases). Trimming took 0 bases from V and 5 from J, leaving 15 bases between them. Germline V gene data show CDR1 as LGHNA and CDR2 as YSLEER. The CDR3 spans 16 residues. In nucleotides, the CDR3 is TGCGCCAGCAGCCAAGATCCCCAGGGCACGGTAGATACGCAGTATTTT. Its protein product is CASSQDPQGTVDTQYF.

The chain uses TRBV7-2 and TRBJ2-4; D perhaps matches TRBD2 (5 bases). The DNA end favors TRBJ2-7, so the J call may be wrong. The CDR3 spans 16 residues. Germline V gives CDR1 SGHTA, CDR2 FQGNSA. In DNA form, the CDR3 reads TGTGCCAGCAGCTTAGTCGGCGGGCGTAAAGCCTACGAGCAGTACTTC. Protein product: CASSLVGGRKAYEQYF.

The CDR3 nucleotides read TGTGCCAGCAGTTTAGTCAGGGATGATGGCTACACCTTC. As protein: CASSLVRDDGYTF. This chain connects TRBV12-3 or TRBV12-4 to TRBJ1-2, with a possible D match to TRBD1 (5 bases). The CDR3 is made up of 13 amino acids. Between the trimmed V and J ends, which lost 1 base and 6 bases, there was a span of 9 bases.

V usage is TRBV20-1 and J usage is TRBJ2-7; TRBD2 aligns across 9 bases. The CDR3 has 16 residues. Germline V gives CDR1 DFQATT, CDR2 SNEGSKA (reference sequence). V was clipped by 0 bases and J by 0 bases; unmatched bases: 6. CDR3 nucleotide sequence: TGCAGTGCTAGAGATCCGCAGCGGGAGGCCTCCTACGAGCAGTACTTC. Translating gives CSARDPQREASYEQYF.

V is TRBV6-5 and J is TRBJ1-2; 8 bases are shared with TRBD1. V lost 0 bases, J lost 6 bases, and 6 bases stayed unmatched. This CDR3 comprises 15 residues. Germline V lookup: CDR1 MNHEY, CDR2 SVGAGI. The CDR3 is CASSYSRTGSNGYTF. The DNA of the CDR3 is TGTGCCAGCAGTTACTCGCGGACAGGGTCGAATGGCTACACCTTC.

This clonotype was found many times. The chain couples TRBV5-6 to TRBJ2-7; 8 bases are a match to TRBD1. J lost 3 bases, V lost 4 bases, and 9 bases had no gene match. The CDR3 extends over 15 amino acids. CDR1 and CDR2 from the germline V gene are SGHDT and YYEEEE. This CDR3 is CASSPVPGGIYEQYF. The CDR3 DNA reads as TGTGCCAGCAGCCCTGTGCCAGGGGGCATCTACGAGCAGTACTTC.

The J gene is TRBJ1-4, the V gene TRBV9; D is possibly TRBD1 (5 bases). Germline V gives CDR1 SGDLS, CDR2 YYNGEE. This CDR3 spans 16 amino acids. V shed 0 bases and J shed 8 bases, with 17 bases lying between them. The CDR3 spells CASSVEGTAFGEKLFF. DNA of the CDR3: TGTGCCAGCAGCGTAGAGGGGACGGCCTTCGGCGAAAAACTGTTTTTT.

The CDR3 DNA sequence: TGTGCCAGCAGTGCTCTTGGGACAGGGCCGTCACCCCTCCACTTT. Protein product: CASSALGTGPSPLHF. The rearrangement links TRBV25-1 to TRBJ1-6, with TRBD1 matching 9 bases. V shed 4 bases, J shed 10 bases, and the junction held 8 bases outside the gene matches. CDR3 length: 15 residues. Germline loops: CDR1 MGHDK, CDR2 SYGVNS.

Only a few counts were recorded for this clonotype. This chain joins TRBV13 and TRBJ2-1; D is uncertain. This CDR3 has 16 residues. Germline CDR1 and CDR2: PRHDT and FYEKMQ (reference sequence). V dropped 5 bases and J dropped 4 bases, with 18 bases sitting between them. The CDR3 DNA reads TGTGCCAGCAGCCTGCCGTCAAATTGGGGATACAATGAGCAGTTCTTC. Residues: CASSLPSNWGYNEQFF.

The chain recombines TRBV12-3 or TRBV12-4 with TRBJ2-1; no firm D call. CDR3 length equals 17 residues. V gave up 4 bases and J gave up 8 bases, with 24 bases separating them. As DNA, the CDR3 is TGTGCCAGCAGTTGGTCGGAAGAGAGGCTGGGCCTGCATGAGCAGTTCTTC. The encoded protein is CASSWSEERLGLHEQFF.

The CDR3 is CASSQDIQGGYYGYTF. CDR3 coding DNA: TGCGCCAGCAGCCAAGATATCCAGGGGGGCTACTATGGCTACACCTTC. This chain uses TRBV4-1 with TRBJ1-2; 7 positions agree with TRBD1. V shed 0 bases, J shed 3 bases, and the junction held 7 bases outside the gene matches. The CDR3 extends over 16 amino acids. The germline CDR1 and CDR2 sequences are MGHRA and YSYEKL.

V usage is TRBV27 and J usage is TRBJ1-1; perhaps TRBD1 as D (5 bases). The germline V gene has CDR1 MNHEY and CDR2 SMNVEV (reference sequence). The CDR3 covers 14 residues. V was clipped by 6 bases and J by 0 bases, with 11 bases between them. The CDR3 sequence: CASSPGLMNTEAFF. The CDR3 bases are TGTGCCAGCAGCCCGGGACTAATGAACACTGAAGCTTTCTTT.

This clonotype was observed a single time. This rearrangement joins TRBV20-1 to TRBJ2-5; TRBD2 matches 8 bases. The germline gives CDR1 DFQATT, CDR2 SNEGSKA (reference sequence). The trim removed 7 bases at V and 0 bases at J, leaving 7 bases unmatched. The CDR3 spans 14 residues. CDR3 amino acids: CSVSTLADQETQYF. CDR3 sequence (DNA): TGCAGTGTTAGTACACTAGCGGACCAAGAGACCCAGTACTTC.

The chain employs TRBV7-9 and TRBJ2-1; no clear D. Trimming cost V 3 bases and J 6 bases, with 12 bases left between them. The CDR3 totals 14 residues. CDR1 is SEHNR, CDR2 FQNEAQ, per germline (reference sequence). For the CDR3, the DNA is TGTGCCAGCAGCTTTCGAGGAGTCGGCAATGAGCAGTTCTTC. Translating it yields CASSFRGVGNEQFF.

CDR3 loop: CASKDRGYEQYF. DNA of the CDR3: TGTGCCAGCAAGGACAGGGGCTACGAGCAGTACTTC. The chain carries TRBV6-5 and TRBJ2-7, with TRBD1 identical over 9 bases. This CDR3 comprises 12 residues. The germline V gene encodes CDR1 MNHEY and CDR2 SVGAGI. Germline trimming cut 7 bases from V and 3 bases from J; bases unmatched to any gene: 1.